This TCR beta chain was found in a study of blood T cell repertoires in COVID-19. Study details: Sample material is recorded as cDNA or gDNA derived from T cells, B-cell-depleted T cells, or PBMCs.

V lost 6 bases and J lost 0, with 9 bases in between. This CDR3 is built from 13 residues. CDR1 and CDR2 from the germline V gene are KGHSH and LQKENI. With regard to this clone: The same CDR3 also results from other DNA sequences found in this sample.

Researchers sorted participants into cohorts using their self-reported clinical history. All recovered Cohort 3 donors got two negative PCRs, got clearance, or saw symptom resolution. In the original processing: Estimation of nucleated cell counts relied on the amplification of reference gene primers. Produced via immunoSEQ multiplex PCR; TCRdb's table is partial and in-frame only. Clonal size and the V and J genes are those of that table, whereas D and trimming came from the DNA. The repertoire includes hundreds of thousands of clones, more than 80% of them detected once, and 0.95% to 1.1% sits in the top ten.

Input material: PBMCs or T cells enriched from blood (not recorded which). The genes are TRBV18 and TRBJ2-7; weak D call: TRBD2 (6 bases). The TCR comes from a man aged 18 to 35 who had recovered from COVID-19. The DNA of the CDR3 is TGTGCCAGCTCGGCCGGGAGCTCCTACGAGCAGTACTTC. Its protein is CASSAGSSYEQYF.